This T cell receptor beta chain was sequenced for a study of identical twins. Worth noting for this clonotype: This may stem from a read error, because a much larger clone lies one nucleotide away.

TCRdb used MiXCR to reprocess the 5' RACE reads, holding one entry per CDR3 protein. This sample carries 1.5 million to 2 million distinct CDR3 sequences, less than 35% of them seen once, and the ten largest clones take about 0.27%. The TCR comes from a newborn girl in good health. The sequenced material came from cord blood.

The CDR3 region is CSVSGRSSYNEQYF. The DNA of the CDR3 is TGCAGCGTCTCGGGGCGCAGCTCCTACAATGAGCAGTACTTC. This rearrangement joins TRBV29-1 to TRBJ2-7; TRBD1 or TRBD2 may be the D gene (5 bases each). V gave up 6 bases and J gave up 7 bases, with 22 bases separating them. The CDR3 contains 14 residues. Germline CDR1 and CDR2: SQVTM and ANQGSEA.